One sample yielded the 21 T cell receptor beta chains listed below, sequenced in a study of T cells expressing NK-cell markers. TCRdb re-called the 5' RACE reads and gives one entry per CDR3 protein, without DNA. The sample has under 600,000 distinct CDR3 sequences. Sequencing used blood T cells: a sorted CD56 or NKG2C T cell subset, CD4+ or CD8+ T cells, or bulk PBMC T cells (not recorded which). These receptors were taken from a woman aged 50 to 60 in good health.

This rearrangement joins TRBV6-2 or TRBV6-3 to TRBJ2-7; TCRdb's D gene call, TRBD1, goes unchecked for lack of DNA. CDR3 length: 15 residues. The V gene's germline CDR1 is MNHEY and CDR2 SVGEGT. The CDR3 sequence is CASSRGPGGSYEQYF.

V and J are TRBV5-1 and TRBJ2-6; TCRdb selects TRBD2, and the lack of DNA leaves this call unchecked. The CDR3 runs 19 residues. CDR1 and CDR2 (germline): SGHRS, YFSETQ. CDR3 residues: CASSPGLAGGSSGANVLTF.

The chain is built from TRBV6-1 and TRBJ1-5; TCRdb names TRBD1, which stays unverified in the absence of DNA. Germline V CDR1 and CDR2: MNHNS, SASEGT. There are 15 residues in the CDR3. The CDR3 reads CASSGDQGTNQPQHF.

The rearrangement joins TRBV3-1 to TRBJ2-3; TCRdb indicates TRBD2, and absent DNA this call remains unverified. CDR1 and CDR2 from the germline V gene are LGHDT and YNNKEL (reference sequence). The CDR3 sequence is 14 residues long. This CDR3 reads CATRKSLGLDTQYF.

This chain uses TRBV3-1 with TRBJ2-5; the TRBD2 assignment by TCRdb is unverifiable without DNA. Looked up from germline, CDR1 is LGHDT and CDR2 is YNNKEL (reference sequence). The CDR3 has 13 residues. The CDR3 loop is CASSPSPAGTQYF.

This chain connects TRBV12-3 or TRBV12-4 to TRBJ1-2. The CDR3 covers 13 residues. The CDR3 protein is CASSQLTFYGYTF.

V is TRBV12-3 or TRBV12-4 and J is TRBJ2-2; TCRdb lists TRBD2, though no DNA is available to test this call. The CDR3 totals 16 residues. The CDR3 sequence: CASINEGGRRAGELFF.

This chain joins TRBV11-2 and TRBJ2-5; no DNA is available, so the TRBD2 call from TCRdb remains unchecked. CDR1 and CDR2 (germline): SGHAT, FQNNGV. The CDR3 runs to 15 residues. CDR3 in amino acids: CASSRPAGGQETQYF.

The chain is built from TRBV5-1 and TRBJ2-5. Germline lookup yields CDR1 SGHRS and CDR2 YFSETQ. This CDR3 region has 15 residues. The CDR3 reads CASSLERLGQETQYF.

The V and J genes are TRBV3-1 and TRBJ2-5; TCRdb picks TRBD2, but there is no DNA to check that call. The CDR3 loop spans 15 amino acids. Germline CDR1 reads LGHDT; CDR2 reads YNNKEL (reference sequence). The CDR3 is CASSQDGRASGTQYF.

V usage is TRBV5-1 and J usage is TRBJ2-3; TCRdb names TRBD1, which stays unverified in the absence of DNA. This CDR3 comprises 16 residues. Looked up from germline, CDR1 is SGHRS and CDR2 is YFSETQ. The CDR3 region is CASGDSGTGGTDTQYF.

V usage is TRBV20-1 and J usage is TRBJ2-3; lacking DNA, the TRBD2 call made by TCRdb goes unchecked. The CDR3 covers 15 residues. Germline loops: CDR1 DFQATT, CDR2 SNEGSKA (reference sequence). This CDR3 reads CSAQPRVGGTDTQYF.

The V call is TRBV4-1, the J call TRBJ2-1; TCRdb gives TRBD2 as the D gene, but with no DNA this cannot be confirmed. CDR1 is MGHRA, CDR2 YSYEKL, per germline. CDR3 length equals 17 residues. The CDR3 sequence is CASSQSWEGSGSNEQFF.

The rearrangement joins TRBV6-1 to TRBJ1-2; TCRdb picks TRBD1, but there is no DNA to check that call. Germline V CDR1 and CDR2: MNHNS, SASEGT. This CDR3 comprises 13 residues. CDR3 region: CASFGGSNYGYTF.

The chain uses TRBV11-2 and TRBJ2-1. This CDR3 spans 11 amino acids. Germline CDR1 and CDR2: SGHAT and FQNNGV. CDR3 sequence reads: CASSLSPHRFF.

The V gene is TRBV29-1, the J gene TRBJ2-3. Germline assignment: CDR1 SQVTM and CDR2 ANQGSEA. There are 15 residues in the CDR3. The CDR3 region is CSARPNDRRTDTQYF.

CDR3 in amino acids: CASSESGLALLKTGELFF. The chain employs TRBV10-2 and TRBJ2-2; TCRdb gives TRBD2 as the D gene, but with no DNA this cannot be confirmed. The CDR3 has 18 residues. Germline values: CDR1 WSHSY, CDR2 SAAADI.

This CDR3 is CASSVVQGAAGELFF. The chain combines TRBV9 with TRBJ2-2; lacking DNA, the TRBD1 call made by TCRdb goes unchecked. Germline V lookup: CDR1 SGDLS, CDR2 YYNGEE. The CDR3 runs 15 residues.

The chain uses TRBV7-2 and TRBJ2-1; TCRdb gives TRBD2 as the D gene, but with no DNA this cannot be confirmed. This CDR3 spans 12 amino acids. CDR1 is SGHTA and CDR2 is FQGNSA in the germline V gene. CDR3 sequence: CASSSGLAGGFF.

The chain uses TRBV20-1 and TRBJ2-1; the D gene TCRdb calls, TRBD2, cannot be checked with no DNA. Germline-derived CDR1 and CDR2 are DFQATT and SNEGSKA (reference sequence). This CDR3 contains 12 residues. CDR3 in amino acids: CSARDKRGAQFF.

The chain employs TRBV19 and TRBJ1-4. Germline assignment: CDR1 LNHDA and CDR2 SQIVND (reference sequence). The CDR3 is 13 amino acids. CDR3 protein: CATESWANEKLFF.